The text below deals with one T cell receptor (beta chain). Germline V gene data show CDR1 as SEHNR and CDR2 as FQNEAQ (reference sequence). Trimming took off 4 bases at V and 2 bases at J, with 11 bases between the two ends. The length of the CDR3 is 15 residues. Profiled with immunoSEQ multiplex PCR; TCRdb holds only in-frame clones, not every one. Of under 2.5 million clones in the sample, about nine tenths were seen once. The entry originates in a study of shared clonotypes between healthy human individuals. Material: naive CD4+ T cells from PBMCs. Subset reported: CD45RA+ positively selected. The TCR sequence derives from a man aged 18 to 29 in good health. Some clones in this sample may be carry-over from other donors' samples. The chain is built from TRBV7-9 and TRBJ2-2; D is perhaps TRBD2 (6 bases). The CDR3 reads CASSWTGGNTGELFF. CDR3 nucleotide sequence: TGTGCCAGCAGCTGGACCGGGGGAAACACCGGGGAGCTGTTTTTT.